What follows describes a single T cell receptor beta chain. What it recognizes is unknown. The entry originates in a study of cytomegalovirus exposure and HLA in healthy donors. The study's findings and limits: Later analysis demonstrated an association between a missense DCLRE1C variant and TCR beta V- and J-gene trimming. Certain sequence variants were highly shared and formed a cluster, and this cluster was likely a sequencing artifact.

PCR primers comprised 60 Vbeta and 13 Jbeta primers. Measured with immunoSEQ multiplex PCR; TCRdb has only the in-frame clones, and not every one. The sample gives around 150,000 clones, around 86% of which show up once; roughly 4.5% is in the top ten. Though nominally healthy at sampling, donors likely had unrecorded immune exposures. V trimming: 1 base; J trimming: 0 bases; junction bases outside the gene matches: 2. Germline values: CDR1 LGHNA, CDR2 YNFKEQ. The CDR3 has 15 amino acids. The rearrangement joins TRBV4-2 to TRBJ2-7; 8 bases fit TRBD1. This clonotype originated in a man in his fifties or sixties in good health and CMV-seropositive. Specimen: PBMCs. For the CDR3, the DNA is TGTGCCAGCAGCCAAGGACAGGGGAGCTCCTACGAGCAGTACTTC. Translating gives CASSQGQGSSYEQYF.